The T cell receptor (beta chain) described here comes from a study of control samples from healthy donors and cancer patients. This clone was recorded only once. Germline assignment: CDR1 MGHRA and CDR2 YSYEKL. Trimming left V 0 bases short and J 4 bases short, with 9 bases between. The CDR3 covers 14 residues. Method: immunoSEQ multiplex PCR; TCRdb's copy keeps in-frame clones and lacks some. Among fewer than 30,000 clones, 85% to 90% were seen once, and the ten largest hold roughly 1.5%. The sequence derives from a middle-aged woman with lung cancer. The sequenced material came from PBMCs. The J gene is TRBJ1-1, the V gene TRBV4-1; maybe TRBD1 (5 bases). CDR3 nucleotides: TGCGCCAGCAGCCAAGATGGGGGGACCACTGAAGCTTTCTTT. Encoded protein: CASSQDGGTTEAFF.